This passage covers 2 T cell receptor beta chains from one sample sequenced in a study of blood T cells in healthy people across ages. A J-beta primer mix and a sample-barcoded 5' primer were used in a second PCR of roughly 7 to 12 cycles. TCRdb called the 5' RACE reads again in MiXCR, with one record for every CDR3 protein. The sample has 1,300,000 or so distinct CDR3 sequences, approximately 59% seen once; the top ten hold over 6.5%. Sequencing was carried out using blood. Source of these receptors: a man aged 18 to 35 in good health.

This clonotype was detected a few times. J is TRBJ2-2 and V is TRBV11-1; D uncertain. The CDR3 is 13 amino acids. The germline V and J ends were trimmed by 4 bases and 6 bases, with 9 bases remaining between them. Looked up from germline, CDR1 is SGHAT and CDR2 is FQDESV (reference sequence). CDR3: CASSYERAGELFF. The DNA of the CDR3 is TGTGCCAGCAGCTATGAACGCGCCGGGGAGCTGTTTTTT.

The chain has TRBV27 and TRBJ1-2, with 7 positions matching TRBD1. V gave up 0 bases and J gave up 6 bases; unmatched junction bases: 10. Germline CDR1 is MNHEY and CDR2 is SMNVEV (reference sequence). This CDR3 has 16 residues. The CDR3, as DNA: TGTGCCAGCAGTTTATCGCTACCAAGACAGGGACATGGCTACACCTTC. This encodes CASSLSLPRQGHGYTF.